These T cell receptor beta chains were read from a single sample in a study of cytomegalovirus exposure and HLA in healthy donors. The table came from immunoSEQ multiplex PCR; TCRdb's copy has only in-frame clones and leaves some out. Among roughly 130,000 clones listed, around 80% were seen once. Source material: PBMCs. Receptors originate from a woman in her forties in good health and CMV-seronegative. Each CDR3 is given with its conserved first and last residue. D genes are given only for firm matches. Clone size is not always given. Where it is, it says once, few, many or a class for expanded clones.

clone size	J gene	CDR3 length	V gene	D gene	CDR3 protein	CDR3 DNA
NA	TRBJ2-5	14	TRBV5-6	TRBD1	CASSGGRGQETQYF	TGTGCCAGCAGCGGGGGCAGGGGGCAGGAGACCCAGTACTTC
NA	TRBJ2-3	15	TRBV7-2	NA	CVSSLTTHSTDTQYF	TGTGTCAGCAGCTTAACTACACATAGCACAGATACGCAGTATTTT
NA	TRBJ1-4	15	TRBV6-5	TRBD1	CASRPKGQTNEKLFF	TGTGCCAGCAGACCCAAGGGACAGACTAATGAAAAACTGTTTTTT
few	TRBJ1-2	18	TRBV11-2	TRBD1	CASSFPFSGAGGFYGYTF	TGTGCCAGCAGCTTTCCATTCTCGGGGGCAGGGGGCTTTTATGGCTACACCTTC
NA	TRBJ2-3	15	TRBV5-1	NA	CASSLLDYPTDTQYF	TGCGCCAGCAGCTTATTAGACTATCCCACAGATACGCAGTATTTT
few	TRBJ1-2	14	TRBV6-5	NA	CASSTQGGKEGYTF	TGTGCCAGCAGCACGCAAGGAGGAAAGGAAGGCTACACCTTC
NA	TRBJ2-1	14	TRBV4-1	TRBD2	CASSLAGEGNEQFF	TGCGCCAGCAGTTTAGCCGGGGAGGGTAATGAGCAGTTCTTC
NA	TRBJ1-6	15	TRBV4-2	TRBD1	CASSQDQQGWSPLHF	TGTGCCAGCAGCCAAGATCAACAGGGGTGGTCACCCCTCCACTTT
NA	TRBJ2-7	12	TRBV27	NA	CASRHGGREQYF	TGTGCCAGCAGACATGGTGGTCGCGAGCAGTACTTC
few	TRBJ1-1	16	TRBV5-1	TRBD1	CASSARLQGMNTEAFF	TGCGCCAGCAGCGCGCGGCTACAGGGGATGAACACTGAAGCTTTCTTT
few	TRBJ1-1	18	TRBV7-9	TRBD1	CASSLVTADRAPNTEAFF	TGTGCCAGCAGCTTAGTAACCGCCGACAGGGCCCCGAACACTGAAGCTTTCTTT
NA	TRBJ1-6	19	TRBV27	NA	CASSFRYGRGQSYNSPLHF	TGTGCCAGCAGTTTTCGATACGGGAGGGGCCAATCCTATAATTCACCCCTCCACTTT
NA	TRBJ2-3	17	TRBV11-2	TRBD2	CASSSILAEAPTDTQYF	TGTGCCAGCAGCTCCATCCTAGCGGAGGCCCCCACAGATACGCAGTATTTT
NA	TRBJ2-4	15	TRBV9	NA	CASSVGRGIPDIQYF	TGTGCCAGCAGCGTAGGTAGGGGGATACCGGACATTCAGTACTTC
NA	TRBJ2-6	15	TRBV6-5	NA	CASSRSGAGANVLTF	TGTGCCAGCAGTCGATCGGGGGCTGGGGCCAACGTCCTGACTTTC
NA	TRBJ1-1	19	TRBV11-2	TRBD1	CASSLEGDRAVWWNTEAFF	TGTGCCAGCAGCTTAGAAGGGGACAGGGCTGTATGGTGGAACACTGAAGCTTTCTTT
NA	TRBJ2-6	13	TRBV18	NA	CASSPGADNVLTF	TGTGCCAGCTCACCGGGGGCAGACAACGTCCTGACTTTC
NA	TRBJ2-7	14	TRBV27	NA	CASSLGHTPYEQYF	TGTGCCAGCAGTTTGGGGCATACCCCCTACGAGCAGTACTTC
NA	TRBJ1-3	13	TRBV30	NA	CAWTGISGNTIYF	TGTGCCTGGACGGGGATCTCTGGAAACACCATATATTTT
NA	TRBJ1-4	14	TRBV7-9	NA	CASSFSSGNEKLFF	TGTGCCAGCAGCTTTTCCTCCGGGAATGAAAAACTGTTTTTT
few	TRBJ2-7	13	TRBV5-6	TRBD2	CASSPGTSWEQYF	TGTGCCAGCAGCCCTGGGACTAGCTGGGAGCAGTACTTC
once	TRBJ2-2	15	TRBV27	NA	CASSFSVQNTGELFF	TGTGCCAGCAGTTTTTCGGTCCAGAACACCGGGGAGCTGTTTTTT
NA	TRBJ1-5	15	TRBV11-2	NA	CASSLDGTYDQPQHF	TGTGCCAGCAGCTTAGATGGGACATATGATCAGCCCCAGCATTTT
NA	TRBJ2-5	12	TRBV10-3	NA	CAISEPEETQYF	TGTGCCATCAGTGAACCCGAGGAGACCCAGTACTTC